Presented here are 15 T cell receptor beta chains from one specimen sequenced in a study of shared clonotypes between healthy human individuals. In the naive CD8 group, cells lacked CD45RO and were positively selected for CCR7, so terminally differentiated effector memory CD45RA+ cells were left out. The table came from immunoSEQ multiplex PCR; TCRdb's copy has only in-frame clones and leaves some out. The sample lists 1.5 million to 2.5 million clones; about 95% were seen once. The specimen was naive CD8+ T cells sorted from blood. All receptors come from a man aged 18 to 29 in good health.

The chain combines TRBV4-3 with TRBJ2-5, with 9 bases fitting TRBD2. This CDR3 region has 17 residues. The ends lost 5 bases at V and 5 bases at J; junction bases unmatched: 15. Looked up from germline, CDR1 is LGHNA and CDR2 is YSLEER. CDR3 in DNA: TGCGCCAGCAGCTCCTCTCTTAGCGGGAGAGGTGGGGAGACCCAGTACTTC. Translated: CASSSSLSGRGGETQYF.

The rearrangement links TRBV28 to TRBJ2-4, with 11 positions matching TRBD2. Germline V gene lookup returns CDR1 MDHEN and CDR2 SYDVKM. The CDR3 length is 13 residues. V gave up 5 bases and J gave up 7 bases; unmatched junction bases: 1. In nucleotides, the CDR3 is TGTGCCAGCAGTGGGACTAGCGGTAACATTCAGTACTTC. This codes for CASSGTSGNIQYF.

The gene calls are TRBV5-6 and TRBJ2-3; 9 bases map to TRBD2. V lost 0 bases to trimming and J lost 2 bases; unmatched junction nucleotides: 4. This CDR3 spans 16 amino acids. Germline-derived CDR1 and CDR2 are SGHDT and YYEEEE. The CDR3 is CASSLELAGHTDTQYF. In DNA form, the CDR3 reads TGTGCCAGCAGCTTGGAACTAGCGGGTCACACAGATACGCAGTATTTT.

The V and J genes are TRBV7-9 and TRBJ2-2, with D possibly being TRBD1 (6 bases). Looked up from germline, CDR1 is SEHNR and CDR2 is FQNEAQ (reference sequence). V was trimmed by 5 bases and J by 4 bases, leaving 14 bases between them. The CDR3 consists of 15 residues. The CDR3 DNA follows: TGTGCCAGCAGCGTAGTTACAGGGTTCACCGGGGAGCTGTTTTTT. It yields the protein CASSVVTGFTGELFF.

This chain joins TRBV19 and TRBJ2-1, with 7 bases that match TRBD2. J lost 2 bases, V lost 8 bases, and 0 bases had no gene match. CDR3 length: 12 residues. Per germline, CDR1 LNHDA and CDR2 SQIVND (reference sequence). The CDR3 bases are TGTGCCAGTGGACTAGCCTACAATGAGCAGTTCTTC. It is translated as CASGLAYNEQFF.

Points on this clone: The same CDR3 also results from other DNA sequences found in this sample. The chain is built from TRBV7-9 and TRBJ1-2, with a possible D match to TRBD1 (5 bases). Germline V gene sequence: CDR1 SEHNR, CDR2 FQNEAQ (reference sequence). The CDR3 totals 12 residues. Trimming pared 3 bases from V and 8 bases from J, leaving 10 bases between. In DNA form, the CDR3 reads TGTGCCAGCAGCTTTGGGGCAGACGGCTACACCTTC. Translated, it gives CASSFGADGYTF.

The V gene is TRBV27, the J gene TRBJ2-5, with TRBD1 matching 7 bases. The CDR3 has 14 amino acids. V trimming: 5 bases; J trimming: 5 bases; junction bases outside the gene matches: 8. Germline V gene sequence: CDR1 MNHEY, CDR2 SMNVEV (reference sequence). The CDR3 nucleotides are TGTGCCAGCAGTGCTTACAGGGGTGCGGAGACCCAGTACTTC. Translated: CASSAYRGAETQYF.

The rearrangement joins TRBV27 to TRBJ2-3, with D possibly TRBD2 on 6 matching bases. V was shortened by 10 bases and J by 3 bases, with 20 bases between the two germline ends. The CDR3 is made up of 15 amino acids. CDR1 and CDR2 (germline): MNHEY, SMNVEV (reference sequence). The CDR3 loop is CATLSIAASTDTQYF. CDR3 nucleotides: TGTGCCACCCTCTCCATAGCGGCCTCGACAGATACGCAGTATTTT.

This clone was recorded only once. The chain uses TRBV5-8 and TRBJ2-3, with TRBD2 matching 8 bases. The CDR3 contains 18 residues. Germline CDR1 reads SGHTS; CDR2 reads YDEGEE. The ends lost 2 bases at V and 4 bases at J; junction bases unmatched: 15. The CDR3 nucleotides read TGTGCCAGCAGCTTTGTCCTGGGGGGACTAGTTATGGCAGATACGCAGTATTTT. It yields the protein CASSFVLGGLVMADTQYF.

The chain carries TRBV27 and TRBJ2-1, with 10 bases identical to TRBD2. The CDR3 has 15 residues. The germline V gene has CDR1 MNHEY and CDR2 SMNVEV (reference sequence). J lost 6 bases, V lost 6 bases, and 8 bases had no gene match. This CDR3 is CASSPSGGAGNEQFF. The DNA of the CDR3 is TGTGCCAGCAGCCCAAGCGGGGGGGCCGGCAATGAGCAGTTCTTC.

J is TRBJ1-2 and V is TRBV5-4; D not certain. The CDR3 is 16 residues long. CDR1 and CDR2 from the germline V gene are SGHNT and YYREEE (reference sequence). V lost 10 bases to trimming and J lost 1 base, with 23 bases between them. The CDR3, as DNA: TGTGCCCTAGCCATTAGGCTTCCAGGTGGTAACTATGGCTACACCTTC. Translating it yields CALAIRLPGGNYGYTF.

The chain employs TRBV2 and TRBJ2-5; D may be TRBD1 or TRBD2 (5 bases each). This CDR3 spans 11 amino acids. Trimming pared 11 bases from V and 10 bases from J, leaving 17 bases between. Germline V gene data show CDR1 as SNHLY and CDR2 as FYNNEI. The CDR3 bases are TGTGCCGCTGGCCGGGATGGGGGCCAGTACTTC. Its protein product is CAAGRDGGQYF. Filled out from reference TRBV2 and TRBJ2-5, the complete variable domain reads EPEVTQTPSHQVTQMGQEVILRCVPISNHLYFYWYRQILGQKVEFLVSFYNNEISEKSEIFDDQFSVERPDGSNFTLKIRSTKLEDSAMYFCAAGRDGGQYFGPGTRLLVL.

DNA for the CDR3: TGTGCCAGCAGCCCGGGGGACGGGAGACCCATTCAGCCCCAGCATTTT. This sequence encodes CASSPGDGRPIQPQHF. The rearrangement links TRBV5-4 to TRBJ1-5; perhaps TRBD1 as D (5 bases). The V end lost 4 bases, the J end lost 6 bases, and 20 bases lay between the germline ends. Germline CDR1 is SGHNT and CDR2 is YYREEE (reference sequence). The CDR3 loop spans 16 amino acids. Complete variable domain (other parts from reference TRBV5-4 and TRBJ1-5): ETGVTQSPTHLIKTRGQQVTLRCSSQSGHNTVSWYQQALGQGPQFIFQYYREEENGRGNFPPRFSGLQFPNYSSELNVNALELDDSALYLCASSPGDGRPIQPQHFGDGTRLSIL.

The chain employs TRBV29-1 and TRBJ1-1, with 7 bases lining up with TRBD1. The CDR3 contains 12 residues. The V segment lost 6 bases and the J segment 5 bases; nucleotides outside the gene matches: 6. CDR1 SQVTM and CDR2 ANQGSEA come from the germline V gene. The chain's CDR3 is CSVAGGGTEAFF. The CDR3 DNA follows: TGCAGCGTCGCAGGGGGAGGAACTGAAGCTTTCTTT.

The chain recombines TRBV12-5 with TRBJ1-6; TRBD1 matches at 9 bases. Trimming at V came to 4 bases and at J to 4 bases, leaving 5 bases not matched to a gene. This CDR3 spans 16 amino acids. Germline V lookup: CDR1 LGHNT, CDR2 FRNRAP. DNA of the CDR3: TGTGCTAGTGGTTCCCCGGGACAGGGTTATAATTCACCCCTCCACTTT. This codes for CASGSPGQGYNSPLHF.